The clone carrying this T cell receptor (beta chain) showed up just a few times. The same CDR3 is also encoded by other DNA sequences in this sample. These data originate in a study of blood T cell repertoires in COVID-19. On the study more broadly: Samples of COVID-19 (acute and convalescent) were obtained from the United States, Italy and Spain.

V gave up 4 bases and J gave up 5 bases; unmatched junction bases: 5. The germline V gene has CDR1 SEHNR and CDR2 FQNEAQ (reference sequence). This CDR3 contains 15 residues. Study processing details: Estimation of nucleated cell counts relied on the amplification of reference gene primers. Assay used: immunoSEQ multiplex PCR; TCRdb lists only in-frame clones, some missing. D and trimming come from the DNA, and the V and J calls and clone size come from that table. The sample lists tens of thousands of clones; 65% to 75% were seen once. Sequenced material: peripheral blood. This chain uses TRBV7-9 with TRBJ2-1; 10 nucleotides align to TRBD2. The TCR was taken from a woman older than 75 with acute or convalescent COVID-19. In DNA form, the CDR3 reads TGTGCCAGCAGCTCAAGCGGGAGGGCCCACAATGAGCAGTTCTTC. Translating gives CASSSSGRAHNEQFF.